The TCR beta chain under discussion was sequenced for a study of chemoradiotherapy in HPV16-positive cancers. Study outcomes and limitations: Non-HPV-specific T cells did not expand in tumors during treatment, whereas candidate HPV-specific clones and E7-related motifs did.

With respect to this clone: The antigen is unknown.

The repertoire was sequenced with immunoSEQ multiplex PCR; TCRdb's copy has only in-frame clones and lacks some. The repertoire holds some 17,000 clones, with over 85% as singletons. With 3 bases removed from V and 4 bases from J, the gap between germline ends came to 10 bases. Per the germline V gene, CDR1 is LNHDA and CDR2 is SQIVND (reference sequence). The CDR3 consists of 14 residues. The origin of this receptor is a human donor with HPV-associated anogenital cancer. The starting material was blood, obtained from a patient who underwent chemoradiotherapy. The chain joins TRBV19 to TRBJ2-1; a weak D match, TRBD1 (6 bases). CDR3 nucleotide sequence: TGTGCCAGTAGTATCCTCGGACAGTACAATGAGCAGTTCTTC. Its translation is CASSILGQYNEQFF.